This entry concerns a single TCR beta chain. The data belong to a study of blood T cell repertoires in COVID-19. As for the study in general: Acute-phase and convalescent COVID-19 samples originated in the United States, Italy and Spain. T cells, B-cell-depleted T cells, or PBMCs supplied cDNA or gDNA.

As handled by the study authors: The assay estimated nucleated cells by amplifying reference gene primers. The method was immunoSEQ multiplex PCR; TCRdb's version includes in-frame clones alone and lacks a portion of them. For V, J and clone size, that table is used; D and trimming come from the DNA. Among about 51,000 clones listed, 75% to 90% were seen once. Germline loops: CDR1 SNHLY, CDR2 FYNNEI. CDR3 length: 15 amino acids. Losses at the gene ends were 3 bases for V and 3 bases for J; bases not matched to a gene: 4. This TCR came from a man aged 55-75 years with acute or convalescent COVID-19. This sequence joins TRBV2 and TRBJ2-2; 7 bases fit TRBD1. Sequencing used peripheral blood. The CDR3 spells CASSETGLYTGELFF. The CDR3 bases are TGTGCCAGCAGTGAGACAGGGTTGTACACCGGGGAGCTGTTTTTT.